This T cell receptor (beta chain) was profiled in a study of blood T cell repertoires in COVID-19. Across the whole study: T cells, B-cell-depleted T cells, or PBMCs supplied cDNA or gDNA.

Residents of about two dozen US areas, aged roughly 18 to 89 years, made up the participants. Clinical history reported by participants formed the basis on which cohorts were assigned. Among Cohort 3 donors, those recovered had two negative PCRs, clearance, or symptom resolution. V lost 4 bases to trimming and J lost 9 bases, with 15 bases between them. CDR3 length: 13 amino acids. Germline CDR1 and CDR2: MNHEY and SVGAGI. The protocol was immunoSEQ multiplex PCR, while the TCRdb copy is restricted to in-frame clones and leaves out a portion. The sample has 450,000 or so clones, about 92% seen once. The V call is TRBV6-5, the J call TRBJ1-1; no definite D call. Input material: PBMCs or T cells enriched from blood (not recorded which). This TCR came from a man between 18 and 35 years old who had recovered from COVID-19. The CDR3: CASSSPNSGKAFF. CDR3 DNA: TGTGCCAGCAGTTCTCCCAATTCCGGGAAAGCTTTCTTT.